The clone carrying this TCR beta chain came up a few times. The target antigen is unknown. This entry comes from a study of response to subunit inactivated influenza vaccine. Findings and limits, study-wide: Authors suggested each seasonal influenza vaccination recruits few new T cells.

TCRdb analysed the RT-PCR reads with MiXCR anew, one entry per CDR3 protein. The sample shows about 780,000 distinct CDR3 sequences, less than 20% of them seen only once. CDR3 length equals 13 residues. Trimming removed 1 base at V and 5 bases at J, with 9 bases between. Sample: PBMCs from blood, taken 5 days after vaccination. This receptor was taken from a man aged 45-60 years who received an inactivated influenza vaccine. This chain joins TRBV12-3 or TRBV12-4 and TRBJ2-7; no definite D call. The CDR3 DNA sequence: TGTGCCAGCAGTTTAGTCTCCGTGGACGAGCAGTACTTC. It yields the protein CASSLVSVDEQYF.